These T cell receptor beta chains were read from a single sample in a study of blood T cells in healthy people across ages. TCRdb reanalysed the 5' RACE reads using MiXCR and keeps one entry per CDR3 protein. Of about 970,000 distinct CDR3 sequences in the sample, 51% were seen once. The specimen sequenced was blood. These receptors all come from a woman aged 55-69 years in good health. The CDR3 runs from the conserved cysteine through the conserved F or W. Fields, in order: D gene, J gene, clone size, V gene, CDR3 protein, CDR3 DNA. A D gene is named only where the DNA matches it firmly. Where a row states a size, it is once, few, many or the class of an expanded clone; other rows omit it.

d_call: TRBD1
j_call: TRBJ2-7
clone_size: few
v_call: TRBV6-5
cdr3_aa: CASSPGGTGGSYEQYF
cdr3_nt: TGTGCCAGCAGTCCCGGCGGGACAGGGGGCTCCTACGAGCAGTACTTC

d_call: .
j_call: TRBJ2-7
clone_size: .
v_call: TRBV14
cdr3_aa: CASSQDRRIQYF
cdr3_nt: TGTGCCAGCAGCCAAGATCGCCGGATCCAGTACTTC

d_call: .
j_call: TRBJ2-1
clone_size: .
v_call: TRBV4-1
cdr3_aa: CASSQMRPHNEQFF
cdr3_nt: TGCGCCAGCAGCCAAATGCGACCGCACAATGAGCAGTTCTTC

d_call: .
j_call: TRBJ2-7
clone_size: .
v_call: TRBV28
cdr3_aa: CASKSGPYEQYF
cdr3_nt: TGTGCCAGCAAGAGTGGACCCTACGAGCAGTACTTC

d_call: TRBD2
j_call: TRBJ2-3
clone_size: .
v_call: TRBV20-1
cdr3_aa: CSATPGLAGADTDTQYF
cdr3_nt: TGCAGTGCTACCCCGGGACTAGCGGGAGCTGACACAGATACGCAGTATTTT

d_call: .
j_call: TRBJ1-2
clone_size: .
v_call: TRBV6-6
cdr3_aa: CASSYSDTSGYGYTF
cdr3_nt: TGTGCCAGCAGTTACTCGGACACCTCTGGCTATGGCTACACCTTC

d_call: .
j_call: TRBJ2-7
clone_size: few
v_call: TRBV12-3/TRBV12-4
cdr3_aa: CASGGDGVYEQYF
cdr3_nt: TGTGCCAGCGGAGGGGATGGGGTTTACGAGCAGTACTTC

d_call: TRBD1
j_call: TRBJ2-5
clone_size: .
v_call: TRBV5-1
cdr3_aa: CASSNRDRGTQETQYF
cdr3_nt: TGCGCCAGCAGCAACCGGGACAGGGGAACCCAAGAGACCCAGTACTTC

d_call: .
j_call: TRBJ2-7
clone_size: .
v_call: TRBV29-1
cdr3_aa: CSVGPTSTIGEQYF
cdr3_nt: TGCAGCGTTGGACCTACGTCCACTATAGGGGAGCAGTACTTC

d_call: .
j_call: TRBJ2-7
clone_size: .
v_call: TRBV30
cdr3_aa: CAWSVNAYEQYF
cdr3_nt: TGTGCCTGGAGTGTAAACGCCTACGAGCAGTACTTC

d_call: .
j_call: TRBJ2-7
clone_size: .
v_call: TRBV9
cdr3_aa: CASSVGWGELHNEQYF
cdr3_nt: TGTGCCAGCAGCGTAGGCTGGGGGGAGTTACACAATGAGCAGTACTTC

d_call: TRBD2
j_call: TRBJ2-3
clone_size: .
v_call: TRBV24-1
cdr3_aa: CATSDRTAGPADTQYF
cdr3_nt: TGTGCCACCAGTGACCGTACAGCGGGACCCGCAGATACGCAGTATTTT

d_call: .
j_call: TRBJ2-7
clone_size: .
v_call: TRBV5-1
cdr3_aa: CASSFSPGGAYEQYF
cdr3_nt: TGCGCCAGCAGTTTTTCACCGGGGGGCGCCTACGAGCAGTACTTC

d_call: TRBD1
j_call: TRBJ1-6
clone_size: few
v_call: TRBV28
cdr3_aa: CASSQHWGTGHSPLHF
cdr3_nt: TGTGCCAGCAGTCAACACTGGGGGACAGGGCATTCACCCCTCCACTTT

d_call: TRBD1
j_call: TRBJ1-6
clone_size: .
v_call: TRBV20-1
cdr3_aa: CSARGGQGNRSPLHF
cdr3_nt: TGCAGTGCTAGAGGGGGACAGGGGAATCGCTCACCCCTCCACTTT

d_call: .
j_call: TRBJ2-4
clone_size: .
v_call: TRBV14
cdr3_aa: CASSQEVGRAKNIQYF
cdr3_nt: TGTGCCAGCAGCCAAGAAGTCGGGAGAGCCAAAAACATTCAGTACTTC

d_call: .
j_call: TRBJ2-3
clone_size: few
v_call: TRBV28
cdr3_aa: CASSLAKRGTQYF
cdr3_nt: TGTGCCAGCAGTTTAGCCAAGAGAGGTACGCAGTATTTT

d_call: .
j_call: TRBJ2-5
clone_size: .
v_call: TRBV28
cdr3_aa: CASSFFVRDNDNEQYF
cdr3_nt: TGTGCCAGCAGTTTTTTCGTTCGGGACAACGACAATGAGCAGTACTTC

d_call: TRBD2
j_call: TRBJ2-1
clone_size: .
v_call: TRBV29-1
cdr3_aa: CSVGGSSGSPYNEQFF
cdr3_nt: TGCAGCGTTGGGGGGTCTAGCGGGAGCCCCTACAATGAGCAGTTCTTC

d_call: .
j_call: TRBJ2-7
clone_size: .
v_call: TRBV29-1
cdr3_aa: CSVEAGRTYEQYF
cdr3_nt: TGCAGCGTTGAAGCGGGGAGAACCTACGAGCAGTACTTC

d_call: .
j_call: TRBJ2-7
clone_size: many
v_call: TRBV29-1
cdr3_aa: CSAGRGYEQYF
cdr3_nt: TGCAGCGCTGGTAGGGGCTACGAGCAGTACTTC

d_call: .
j_call: TRBJ2-1
clone_size: .
v_call: TRBV5-1
cdr3_aa: CASRKDAALVEQFF
cdr3_nt: TGCGCCAGCAGAAAGGACGCAGCTCTTGTTGAGCAGTTCTTC